The 13 T cell receptor beta chains below were found in one sample sequenced in a study of identical twins. TCRdb processed the 5' RACE reads anew with MiXCR; each CDR3 protein has one entry. The sample lists about 890,000 distinct CDR3 sequences; 9% to 15% were seen once. This sample was shared with a second study, whose subject was yellow fever vaccine responses in identical twins.

Input material: PBMCs. These receptors originate from a woman aged 18-29 years in good health.

The J gene is TRBJ1-1, the V gene TRBV4-2; possible D gene TRBD1, 6 bases. CDR1 is LGHNA, CDR2 YNFKEQ, per germline. The CDR3 consists of 15 residues. V lost 0 bases to trimming and J lost 6 bases, with 14 bases between them. DNA of the CDR3: TGTGCCAGCAGCCAAGATCTCACAGGGAAGTCTGAAGCTTTCTTT. Protein sequence: CASSQDLTGKSEAFF.

CDR3 residues: CASSFAGFGTDTQYF. CDR3 coding DNA: TGTGCCAGCAGCTTCGCTGGGTTCGGCACAGATACGCAGTATTTT. The rearrangement uses TRBV7-3 and TRBJ2-3; no clear D. Germline V CDR1 and CDR2: SGHTA, FQGTGA. The CDR3 has 15 amino acids. V shed 3 bases and J shed 1 base, with 11 bases lying between them.

The rearrangement joins TRBV6-1 to TRBJ2-6; 7 bases agree with TRBD1. Per germline, CDR1 MNHNS and CDR2 SASEGT. The CDR3 sequence is 15 residues long. J was trimmed by 4 bases and V by 2 bases; bases with no gene match: 2. The CDR3 nucleotides are TGTGCCAGCAGTGAAACAGGGGCCGGGGCCAACGTCCTGACTTTC. It is translated as CASSETGAGANVLTF.

The V call is TRBV27, the J call TRBJ1-6, with 7 bases that match TRBD1. CDR1 and CDR2 (germline): MNHEY, SMNVEV (reference sequence). After removal of 3 bases from V and 7 bases from J, the junction contained 6 bases not matched to a gene. The CDR3 totals 15 residues. The CDR3, as DNA: TGTGCCAGCAGTTTGTGGCAGGGGGTGAATTCACCCCTCCACTTT. Its translation: CASSLWQGVNSPLHF.

In this sample, this clonotype turned up a few times. This chain joins TRBV25-1 and TRBJ2-5; 9 bases align to TRBD1. This CDR3 contains 15 residues. Trimming cost V 4 bases and J 5 bases; bases outside gene matches: 8. CDR1 is MGHDK and CDR2 is SYGVNS in the germline V gene. CDR3 sequence: CASSAGTGRSETQYF. The CDR3 DNA reads TGTGCCAGCAGTGCGGGGACAGGGCGTTCGGAGACCCAGTACTTC.

In the case of this clonotype: Its ends do not fully match the called genes, so a read error is possible. This chain joins TRBV12-3 or TRBV12-4 and TRBJ2-3; D gene ambiguous. The CDR3 consists of 12 residues. This CDR3 is CASSGFTVTQYF. CDR3 bases: TGTGCCAGCAGTGGATTCACAGTTACGCAGTATTTT.

This chain joins TRBV28 and TRBJ2-7; D is uncertain. CDR3 size: 16 residues. Germline V lookup: CDR1 MDHEN, CDR2 SYDVKM. With 5 bases removed from V and 2 bases from J, the gap between germline ends came to 19 bases. The CDR3 coding sequence is TGTGCCAGCAGTCCCCCTTCGGGTCAGCTCACCTACGAGCAGTACGTC. Encoded protein: CASSPPSGQLTYEQYV.

The chain links TRBV29-1 to TRBJ2-1, with TRBD2 matching over 8 bases. The junction had 12 bases not matched to a gene; V was cut back by 7 bases and J by 7 bases. The CDR3 extends over 14 amino acids. Looked up from germline, CDR1 is SQVTM and CDR2 is ANQGSEA. CDR3 nucleotides: TGCAGCGCCGACTATAGCGGGGCGGGGAATGAGCAGTTCTTC. Translated, it gives CSADYSGAGNEQFF.

This clonotype came up a few times. J is TRBJ2-5 and V is TRBV29-1; TRBD1 agrees at 12 bases. CDR3 length: 15 amino acids. The germline gives CDR1 SQVTM, CDR2 ANQGSEA. Trimming took 1 base from V and 9 from J; bases not matched to a gene: 9. CDR3 coding DNA: TGCAGCGTTGAAGTAGGGGACAGGGGGCCCCTGGCCCAGTACTTC. This sequence encodes CSVEVGDRGPLAQYF.

This clonotype was picked up a small number of times. The chain employs TRBV11-2 and TRBJ2-5; D gene ambiguous. Between the trimmed V and J ends, which lost 2 bases and 5 bases, there was a span of 18 bases. The CDR3 totals 16 residues. Germline V gene data show CDR1 as SGHAT and CDR2 as FQNNGV. The DNA of the CDR3 is TGTGCCAGCAGCTTATCTGAAACACCGTTTCTCGAGACCCAGTACTTC. Encoded protein: CASSLSETPFLETQYF. The full variable domain, with the rest looked up from reference TRBV11-2 and TRBJ2-5, is EAGVAQSPRYKIIEKRQSVAFWCNPISGHATLYWYQQILGQGPKLLIQFQNNGVVDDSQLPKDRFSAERLKGVDSTLKIQPAKLEDSAVYLCASSLSETPFLETQYFGPGTRLLVL.

This chain uses TRBV6-2 or TRBV6-3 with TRBJ2-7; D uncertain. With 4 bases removed from V and 0 bases from J, the gap between germline ends came to 10 bases. This CDR3 contains 14 residues. In germline, CDR1 is MNHEY, CDR2 SVGEGT. CDR3 sequence reads: CASSWVGHSYEQYF. Here the CDR3 DNA reads TGTGCCAGCAGTTGGGTAGGTCACTCCTACGAGCAGTACTTC.

This clonotype was seen many times. This sequence joins TRBV7-8 and TRBJ1-1; tentative D call: TRBD1 (5 bases). The CDR3 extends over 16 amino acids. Deletions cut 4 bases from V and 1 base from J, with 16 bases between. Germline CDR1 SGHVS, CDR2 FQNEAQ. This chain's CDR3 is CASSSTLGVRNTEAFF. The DNA of the CDR3 is TGTGCCAGCAGCTCAACCTTGGGGGTGAGGAACACTGAAGCTTTCTTT.

This clonotype has at least ten counts. V gene TRBV7-9 combines with J gene TRBJ2-4; TRBD1 might be the D (7 bases). There are 14 residues in the CDR3. The germline gives CDR1 SEHNR, CDR2 FQNEAQ (reference sequence). V lost 5 bases, J lost 4 bases, and 12 bases lay in between. CDR3 sequence: CASSEEGAKNIQYF. CDR3 bases: TGTGCCAGCAGCGAGGAGGGGGCTAAAAACATTCAGTACTTC.